A single sample gave rise to the 5 T cell receptor beta chains below, sequenced in a study of sequential checkpoint blockade in melanoma. Documented treatment: randomized to nivolumab then ipilimumab (arm A) or the reverse (arm B). TCRdb's copy holds only in-frame clones and misses some; the assay was immunoSEQ multiplex PCR. Here the sample spans about 4,600 clones, approximately 60% being singletons. Source: CD8+ T cells sorted from blood (inferred from file names), taken from a patient given nivolumab and ipilimumab in sequence. The origin of the receptors is a human donor with melanoma.

This chain uses TRBV27 with TRBJ2-1; D remains ambiguous. The length of the CDR3 is 15 residues. The V and J ends lost 3 bases and 0 bases respectively, with 9 bases between them. Germline V gives CDR1 MNHEY, CDR2 SMNVEV (reference sequence). The DNA for the CDR3 is TGTGCCAGCAGTTTTGTCTTATCCTCCTACAATGAGCAGTTCTTC. This translates into CASSFVLSSYNEQFF.

This chain links TRBV7-9 with TRBJ2-1; 10 nucleotides match TRBD2. Germline-derived CDR1 and CDR2 are SEHNR and FQNEAQ (reference sequence). The CDR3 sequence is 16 residues long. V gave up 0 bases and J gave up 6 bases; unmatched junction bases: 5. DNA of the CDR3: TGTGCCAGCAGCTTAGCCGGGACTAGCGTTGGCAATGAGCAGTTCTTC. Residues: CASSLAGTSVGNEQFF.

This clone was detected only a few times. This sequence joins TRBV21-1 and TRBJ1-1; TRBD1 was called by the table and not checked on the DNA. TRBV21-1 is an annotated pseudogene. CDR3 size: 14 residues. CDR3 nucleotides: TGTGCCAGCAGCAAAGATGGGCAGCACACTGAAGCTTTCTTT. Its protein is CASSKDGQHTEAFF.

Worth noting for this clone: Germline and junction disagree at one end, which may indicate a read error. Other DNA variants within this sample encode the same CDR3. This rearrangement joins TRBV4-1 to TRBJ1-6; D uncertain. The CDR3 consists of 18 residues. Germline CDR1 reads MGHRA; CDR2 reads YSYEKL. Here the CDR3 reads CASSQVAGSDAYNSPLHF. CDR3 DNA sequence: TGCGCCAGCAGCCAAGTCGCGGGTTCTGACGCCTATAATTCCCCCCTCCACTTT.

The CDR3 reads CASSPVPGWYYEQYF. For the CDR3, the DNA is TGTGCCAGCAGTCCAGTTCCGGGGTGGTATTACGAGCAGTACTTC. The chain is built from TRBV28 and TRBJ2-7; D might be TRBD2 (5 bases). Germline CDR1 is MDHEN and CDR2 is SYDVKM. V lost 5 bases and J lost 4, with 18 bases in between. This CDR3 comprises 15 residues.